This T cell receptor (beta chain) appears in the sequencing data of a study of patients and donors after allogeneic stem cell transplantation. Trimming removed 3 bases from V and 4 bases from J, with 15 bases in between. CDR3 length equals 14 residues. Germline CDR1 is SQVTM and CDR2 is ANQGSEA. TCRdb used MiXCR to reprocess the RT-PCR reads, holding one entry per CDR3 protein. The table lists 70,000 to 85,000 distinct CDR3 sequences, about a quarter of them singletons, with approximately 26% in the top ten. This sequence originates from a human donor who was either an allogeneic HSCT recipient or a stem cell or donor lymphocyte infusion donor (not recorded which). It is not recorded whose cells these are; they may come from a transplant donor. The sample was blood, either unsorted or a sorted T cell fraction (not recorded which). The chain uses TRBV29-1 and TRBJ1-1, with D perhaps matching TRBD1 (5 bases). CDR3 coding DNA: TGCAGCGTTGAGGGGAGGACACCACCCACTGAAGCTTTCTTT. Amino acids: CSVEGRTPPTEAFF.